This T cell receptor (beta chain) derives from a study of blood T cell repertoires in COVID-19. Study context: Some COVID-19 samples were acute and others convalescent; all came from the United States, Italy and Spain. PBMCs, B-cell-depleted T cells, or T cells were the source of the cDNA or gDNA that made up the material.

Original processing methods: Researchers report that nucleated cell counts were estimated from reference gene primer amplification. Here immunoSEQ multiplex PCR was the method, and the copy in TCRdb shows in-frame clones only, minus some. V, J and clone size reflect that table, while D and trimming were determined from the DNA. Among around 80,000 clones, 70% to 85% were seen once, and the ten largest hold over 5.5%. This clone showed up just a few times. Looked up from germline, CDR1 is SEHNR and CDR2 is FQNEAQ (reference sequence). This CDR3 spans 14 amino acids. With 5 bases clipped from V and 7 bases from J, the junction kept 5 bases outside the gene matches.

The chain employs TRBV7-9 and TRBJ1-4; 9 bases map to TRBD1. The sample consisted of peripheral blood. The sequence was obtained from a middle-aged man with active or convalescent COVID-19. The CDR3 DNA follows: TGTGCCAGCAGCCTCGGACAGGGGTTTGAAAAACTGTTTTTT. Its translation: CASSLGQGFEKLFF.